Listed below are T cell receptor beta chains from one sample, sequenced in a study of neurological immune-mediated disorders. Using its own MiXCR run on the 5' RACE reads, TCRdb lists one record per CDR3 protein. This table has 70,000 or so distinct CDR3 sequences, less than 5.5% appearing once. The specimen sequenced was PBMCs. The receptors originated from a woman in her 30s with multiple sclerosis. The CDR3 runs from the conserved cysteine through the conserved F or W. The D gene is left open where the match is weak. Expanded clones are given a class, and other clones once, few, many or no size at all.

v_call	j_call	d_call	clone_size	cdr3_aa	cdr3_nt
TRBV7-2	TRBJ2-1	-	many	CASSLGGVAAYNEQFF	TGTGCCAGCAGCTTAGGAGGAGTAGCGGCCTACAATGAGCAGTTCTTC
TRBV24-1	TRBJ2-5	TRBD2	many	CATSEIAGTRQTQYF	TGTGCCACCAGTGAGATAGCGGGGACCCGGCAGACCCAGTACTTC
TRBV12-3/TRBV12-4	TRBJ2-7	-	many	CASSLGGTSSYEQYF	TGTGCCAGCAGTTTAGGGGGGACGAGCTCCTACGAGCAGTACTTC
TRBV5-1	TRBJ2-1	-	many	CASGVAGAGLNEQFF	TGCGCCAGCGGTGTCGCGGGGGCCGGCCTCAATGAGCAGTTCTTC
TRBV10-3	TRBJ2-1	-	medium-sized	CAISESGGKPYEQFF	TGTGCCATCAGTGAGTCTGGCGGGAAGCCGTATGAGCAGTTCTTC
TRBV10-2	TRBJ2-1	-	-	CASSESRSSYNEQFF	TGCGCCAGCAGTGAATCCCGTAGCTCCTACAATGAGCAGTTCTTC
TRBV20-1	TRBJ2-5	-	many	CSATYLAGLETQYF	TGCAGTGCTACCTACCTCGCGGGGCTGGAGACCCAGTACTTC
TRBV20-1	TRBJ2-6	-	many	CSAIRLGTSGANVLTF	TGCAGTGCTATCAGACTAGGAACTTCTGGGGCCAACGTCCTGACTTTC
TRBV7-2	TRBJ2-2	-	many	CASSPRTGPGELFF	TGTGCCAGCAGTCCCAGAACCGGGCCCGGGGAGCTGTTTTTT
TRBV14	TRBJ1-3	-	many	CASSQVISSGNTIYF	TGTGCCAGCAGCCAAGTTATCAGCTCTGGAAACACCATATATTTT
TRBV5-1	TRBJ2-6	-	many	CASSLDVGSSGANVLTF	TGCGCCAGCAGCTTGGATGTTGGGAGCTCTGGGGCCAACGTCCTGACTTTC
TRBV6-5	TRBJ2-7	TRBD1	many	CASNRGNGDEQYF	TGTGCCAGCAACAGGGGGAATGGGGACGAGCAGTACTTC
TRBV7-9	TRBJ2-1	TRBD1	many	CASSLGQGQDNEQFF	TGTGCCAGCAGCCTTGGACAGGGGCAGGACAATGAGCAGTTCTTC
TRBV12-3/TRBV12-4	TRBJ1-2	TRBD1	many	CASSLGAGGNYGYTF	TGTGCCAGCAGTTTGGGGGCAGGGGGTAACTATGGCTACACCTTC
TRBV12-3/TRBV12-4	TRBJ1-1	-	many	CASSLKDTATEAFF	TGTGCCAGCAGTCTAAAAGATACGGCCACTGAAGCTTTCTTT
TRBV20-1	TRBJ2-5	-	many	CSASPPYQETQYF	TGCAGTGCTAGTCCCCCTTACCAAGAGACCCAGTACTTC
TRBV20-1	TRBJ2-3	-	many	CSARPQSLPDTQYF	TGCAGTGCTAGACCCCAGTCGTTGCCAGATACGCAGTATTTT
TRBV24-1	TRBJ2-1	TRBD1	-	CATSDGQGANEQFF	TGTGCCACCAGTGACGGACAGGGGGCTAATGAGCAGTTCTTC
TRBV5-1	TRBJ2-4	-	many	CASSPTGGVAKNIQYF	TGCGCCAGCAGCCCCACCGGGGGAGTAGCCAAAAACATTCAGTACTTC
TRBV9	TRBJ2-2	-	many	CASSVAWGPGGELFF	TGTGCCAGCAGCGTAGCTTGGGGGCCCGGCGGGGAGCTGTTTTTT
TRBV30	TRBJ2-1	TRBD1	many	CAWRLGDRDYNEQFF	TGTGCCTGGAGATTAGGGGACAGGGACTACAATGAGCAGTTCTTC
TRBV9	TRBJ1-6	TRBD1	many	CANLKGTAKASSYNSPLNF	TGTGCCAACCTCAAGGGGACAGCGAAAGCGAGCTCCTATAATTCACCCCTCAACTTT
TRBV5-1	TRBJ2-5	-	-	CASSPTSRAETQYF	TGCGCCAGCAGCCCCACCTCTCGGGCGGAGACCCAGTACTTC
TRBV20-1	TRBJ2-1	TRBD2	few	CSARDPGTSGGYNEQFF	TGCAGTGCTAGAGATCCCGGGACTAGCGGGGGTTACAATGAGCAGTTCTTC
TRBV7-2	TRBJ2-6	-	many	CASSFGRPGANVLTF	TGTGCCAGCAGCTTCGGGCGCCCGGGGGCCAACGTCCTGACTTTC
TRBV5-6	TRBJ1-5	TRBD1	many	CASSYQGGGNQPQNF	TGTGCCAGCAGCTACCAGGGGGGGGGCAATCAGCCCCAGAATTTT
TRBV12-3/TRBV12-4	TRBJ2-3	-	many	CATRLDGWDTQYF	TGTGCCACCCGATTGGACGGGTGGGATACGCAGTATTTT
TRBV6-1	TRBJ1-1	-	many	CASSRRGGANTEAFF	TGTGCCAGCAGTCGCCGGGGAGGCGCGAACACTGAAGCTTTCTTT
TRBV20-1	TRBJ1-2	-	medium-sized	CSASLEEGVYGYTF	TGCAGTGCTAGCCTGGAGGAAGGAGTATATGGCTACACCTTC
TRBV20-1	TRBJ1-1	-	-	CRGVGGTEAFF	TGCAGGGGGGTTGGAGGGACTGAAGCTTTCTTT
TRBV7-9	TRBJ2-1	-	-	CASTKGGTPTYNEQFF	TGTGCCAGCACTAAAGGGGGGACCCCCACCTACAATGAGCAGTTCTTC
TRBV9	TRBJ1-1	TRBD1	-	CASSVLTGGNTEAFF	TGTGCCAGCAGCGTTTTGACAGGGGGGAACACTGAAGCTTTCTTT
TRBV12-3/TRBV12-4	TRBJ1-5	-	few	CASSSGKNQPQHF	TGTGCCAGCAGTTCGGGAAAAAATCAGCCCCAGCATTTT
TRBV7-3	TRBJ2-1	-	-	CASSLILF	TGTGCCAGCAGCTTAATATTATTC
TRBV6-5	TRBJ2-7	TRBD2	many	CASSALAGSSYEQYF	TGTGCCAGCAGTGCCCTAGCGGGGAGCTCCTACGAGCAGTACTTC
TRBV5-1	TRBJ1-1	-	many	CASSREEGAFF	TGCGCCAGCAGTCGCGAGGAGGGGGCTTTCTTT
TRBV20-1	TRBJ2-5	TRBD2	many	CSARDLTSGEETQYF	TGCAGTGCTAGAGACCTAACTAGCGGGGAAGAGACCCAGTACTTC
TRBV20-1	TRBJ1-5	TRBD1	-	CSARDRVGTGSQPQHF	TGCAGTGCTAGAGATCGAGTAGGGACAGGGAGTCAGCCCCAGCATTTT
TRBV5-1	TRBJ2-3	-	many	CASRKSGPTDTQYF	TGCGCCAGCAGAAAATCCGGTCCTACAGATACGCAGTATTTT
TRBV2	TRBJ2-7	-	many	CASGDFGSSYEQYF	TGTGCCAGCGGGGACTTTGGTAGCTCCTACGAGCAGTACTTC
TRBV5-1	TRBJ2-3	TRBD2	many	CASSSGTSGAFSTDTQYF	TGCGCCAGCAGCTCCGGGACTAGCGGGGCGTTTAGCACAGATACGCAGTATTTT
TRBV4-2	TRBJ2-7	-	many	CASSQVETSYEQYF	TGTGCCAGCAGCCAAGTTGAGACCTCCTACGAGCAGTACTTC
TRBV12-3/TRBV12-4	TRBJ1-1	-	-	CASNTPPLGQGKTEAFF	TGTGCCAGCAACACTCCGCCCCTAGGGCAGGGTAAAACTGAAGCTTTCTTT
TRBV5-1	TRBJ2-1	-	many	CASSLYRGERAIDEQFF	TGCGCCAGCAGCTTGTATCGTGGAGAGCGAGCAATTGATGAGCAGTTCTTC
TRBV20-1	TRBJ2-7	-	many	CSASAPSSPSYEQYF	TGCAGTGCTAGTGCTCCCTCTAGCCCTAGCTACGAGCAGTACTTC
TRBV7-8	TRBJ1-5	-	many	CASSLGARNQPQHF	TGTGCCAGCAGCTTAGGCGCGCGCAATCAGCCCCAGCATTTT
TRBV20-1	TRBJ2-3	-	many	CSASATVRDTQYF	TGCAGTGCTAGTGCTACGGTCCGAGATACGCAGTATTTT
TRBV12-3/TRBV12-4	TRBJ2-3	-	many	CASSHYADTQYF	TGTGCCAGCAGTCACTACGCAGATACGCAGTATTTT
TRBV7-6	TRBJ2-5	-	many	CASSLAETQYF	TGTGCCAGCAGCTTAGCAGAGACCCAGTACTTC
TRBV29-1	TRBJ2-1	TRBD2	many	CSATSGGHNEQFF	TGCAGCGCAACTAGCGGGGGACACAATGAGCAGTTCTTC